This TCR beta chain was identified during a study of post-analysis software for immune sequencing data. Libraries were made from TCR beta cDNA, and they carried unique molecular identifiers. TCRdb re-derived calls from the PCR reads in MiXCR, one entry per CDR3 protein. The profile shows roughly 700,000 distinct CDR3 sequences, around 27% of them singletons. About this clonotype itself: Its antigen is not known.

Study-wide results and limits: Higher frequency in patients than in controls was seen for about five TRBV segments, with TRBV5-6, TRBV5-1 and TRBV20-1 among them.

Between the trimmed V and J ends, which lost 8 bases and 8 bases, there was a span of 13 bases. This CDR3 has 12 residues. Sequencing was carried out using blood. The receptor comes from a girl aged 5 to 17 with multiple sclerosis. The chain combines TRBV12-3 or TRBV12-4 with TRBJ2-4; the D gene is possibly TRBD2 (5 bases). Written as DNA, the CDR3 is TGTGCCAGCTCAGGTGGAGCGGACATTCAGTACTTC. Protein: CASSGGADIQYF.